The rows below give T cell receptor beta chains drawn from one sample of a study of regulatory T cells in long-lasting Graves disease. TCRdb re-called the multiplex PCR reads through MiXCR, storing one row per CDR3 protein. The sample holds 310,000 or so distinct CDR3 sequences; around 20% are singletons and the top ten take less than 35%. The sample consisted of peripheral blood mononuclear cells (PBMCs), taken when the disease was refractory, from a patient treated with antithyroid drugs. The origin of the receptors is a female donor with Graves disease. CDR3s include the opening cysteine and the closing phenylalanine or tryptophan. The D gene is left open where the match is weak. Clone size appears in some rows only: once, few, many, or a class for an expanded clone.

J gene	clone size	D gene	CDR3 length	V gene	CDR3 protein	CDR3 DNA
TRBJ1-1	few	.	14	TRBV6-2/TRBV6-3	CASRVRGMNTEAFF	TGTGCCAGCAGGGTCAGGGGCATGAACACTGAAGCTTTCTTT
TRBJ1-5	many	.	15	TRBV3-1	CASSRTAAKNQPQHF	TGTGCCAGCAGCCGGACAGCAGCGAAGAATCAGCCCCAGCATTTT
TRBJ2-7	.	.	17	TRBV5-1	CASSLGTDFPTPYEQYF	TGCGCCAGCAGCTTGGGGACAGATTTTCCCACCCCCTACGAGCAGTACTTC
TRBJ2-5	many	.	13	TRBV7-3	CASSLTQQETQYF	TGCGCCAGCAGCCTCACGCAACAAGAGACCCAGTACTTC
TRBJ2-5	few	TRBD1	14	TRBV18	CASSSGTGMETQYF	TGTGCCAGCTCATCTGGGACAGGGATGGAGACCCAGTACTTC
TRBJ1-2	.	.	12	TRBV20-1	CSARVQRDGYTF	TGCAGTGCTAGAGTCCAACGAGATGGCTACACCTTC
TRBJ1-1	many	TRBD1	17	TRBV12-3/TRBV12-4	CASSFFEFWTGQTEAFF	TGTGCCAGCAGTTTCTTTGAGTTTTGGACAGGGCAAACTGAAGCTTTCTTT
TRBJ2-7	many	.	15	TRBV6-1	CASSPGAILAYEQYF	TGTGCCAGCAGCCCCGGAGCCATCCTAGCCTACGAGCAGTACTTC
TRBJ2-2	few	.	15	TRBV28	CASSFGSLGYGELFF	TGTGCCAGCAGTTTTGGGTCCCTGGGCTACGGGGAGCTGTTTTTT
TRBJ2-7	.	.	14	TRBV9	CASSSGAIWDEQYF	TGTGCCAGCAGCTCCGGGGCCATCTGGGACGAGCAGTACTTC
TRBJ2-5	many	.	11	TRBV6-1	CASTRRETQYF	TGTGCCAGCACCCGTCGCGAGACCCAGTACTTC
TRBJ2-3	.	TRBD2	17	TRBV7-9	CASSPKMRLAGGDTQYF	TGTGCCAGCAGCCCAAAAATGAGACTAGCGGGAGGAGATACGCAGTATTTT
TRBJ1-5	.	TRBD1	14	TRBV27	CASSGQGINQPQHF	TGTGCCAGCAGTGGACAGGGCATCAATCAGCCCCAGCATTTT
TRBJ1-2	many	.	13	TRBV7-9	CASSLEQANGYTF	TGTGCCAGCAGCTTAGAACAGGCGAATGGCTACACCTTC
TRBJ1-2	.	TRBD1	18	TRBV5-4	CASSLAFRSTGDSDGYTF	TGTGCCAGCAGCTTGGCCTTTAGATCAACAGGGGACTCTGATGGCTACACCTTC